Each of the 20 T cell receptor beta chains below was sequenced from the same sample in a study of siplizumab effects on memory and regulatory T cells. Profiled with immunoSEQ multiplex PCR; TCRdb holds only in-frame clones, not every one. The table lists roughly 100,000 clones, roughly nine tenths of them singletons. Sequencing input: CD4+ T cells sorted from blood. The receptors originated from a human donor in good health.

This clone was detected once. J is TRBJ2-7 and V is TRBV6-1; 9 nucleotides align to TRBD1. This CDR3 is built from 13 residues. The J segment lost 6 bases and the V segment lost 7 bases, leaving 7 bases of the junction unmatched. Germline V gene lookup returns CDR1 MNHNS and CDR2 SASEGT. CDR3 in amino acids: CASIHRGRFEQYF. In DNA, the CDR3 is TGTGCCAGCATTCACAGGGGGCGCTTCGAGCAGTACTTC.

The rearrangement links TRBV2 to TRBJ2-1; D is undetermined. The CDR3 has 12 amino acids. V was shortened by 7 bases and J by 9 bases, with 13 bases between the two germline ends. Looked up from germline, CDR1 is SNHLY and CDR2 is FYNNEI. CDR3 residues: CASNAEYGEQFF. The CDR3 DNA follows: TGTGCCAGCAATGCAGAGTACGGTGAGCAGTTCTTC.

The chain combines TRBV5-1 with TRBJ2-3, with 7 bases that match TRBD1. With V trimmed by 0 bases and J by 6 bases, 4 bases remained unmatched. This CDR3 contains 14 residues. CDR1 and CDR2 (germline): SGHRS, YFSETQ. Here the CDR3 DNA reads TGCGCCAGCAGCTTGGATAGGGGGCGGGATACGCAGTATTTT. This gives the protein CASSLDRGRDTQYF.

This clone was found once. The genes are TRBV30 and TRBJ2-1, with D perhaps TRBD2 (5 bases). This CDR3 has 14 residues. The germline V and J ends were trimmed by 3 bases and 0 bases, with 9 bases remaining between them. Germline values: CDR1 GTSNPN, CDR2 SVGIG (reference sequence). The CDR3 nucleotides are TGTGCCTGGAGAGTAGGAGGCTCCTACAATGAGCAGTTCTTC. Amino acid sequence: CAWRVGGSYNEQFF.

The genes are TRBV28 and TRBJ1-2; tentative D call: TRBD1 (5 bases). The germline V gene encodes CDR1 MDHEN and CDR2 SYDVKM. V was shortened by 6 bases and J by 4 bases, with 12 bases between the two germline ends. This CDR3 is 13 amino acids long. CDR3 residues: CASRERQSYGYTF. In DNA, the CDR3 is TGTGCCAGCAGAGAAAGACAGAGCTATGGCTACACCTTC.

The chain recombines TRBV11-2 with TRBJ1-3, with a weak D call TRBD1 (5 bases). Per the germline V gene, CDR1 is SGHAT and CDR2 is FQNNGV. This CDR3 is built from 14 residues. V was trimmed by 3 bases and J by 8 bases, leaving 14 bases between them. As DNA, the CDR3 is TGTGCCAGCAGCTTCGGCAGGGTTGGCTACACCATATATTTT. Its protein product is CASSFGRVGYTIYF.

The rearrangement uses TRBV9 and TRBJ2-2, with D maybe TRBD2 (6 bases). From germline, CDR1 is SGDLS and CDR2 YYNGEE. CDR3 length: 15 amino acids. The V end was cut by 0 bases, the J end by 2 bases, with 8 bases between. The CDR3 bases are TGTGCCAGCAGCGTAGCGGGACTTAACACCGGGGAGCTGTTTTTT. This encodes CASSVAGLNTGELFF.

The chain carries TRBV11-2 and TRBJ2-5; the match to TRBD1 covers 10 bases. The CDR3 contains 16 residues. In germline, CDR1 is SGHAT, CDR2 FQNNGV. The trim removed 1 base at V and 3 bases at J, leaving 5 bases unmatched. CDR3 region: CASSLAGTGAEETQYF. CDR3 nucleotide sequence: TGTGCCAGCAGCTTAGCCGGGACAGGGGCGGAAGAGACCCAGTACTTC.

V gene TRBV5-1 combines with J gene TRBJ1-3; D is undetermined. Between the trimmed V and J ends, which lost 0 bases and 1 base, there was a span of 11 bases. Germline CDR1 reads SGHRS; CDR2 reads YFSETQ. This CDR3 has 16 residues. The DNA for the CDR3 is TGCGCCAGCAGCTTGGAAATGGTAGATTCTGGAAACACCATATATTTT. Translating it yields CASSLEMVDSGNTIYF.

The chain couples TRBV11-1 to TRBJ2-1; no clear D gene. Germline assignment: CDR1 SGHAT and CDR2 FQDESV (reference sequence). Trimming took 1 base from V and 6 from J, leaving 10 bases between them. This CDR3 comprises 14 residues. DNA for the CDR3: TGTGCCAGCAGCTTAGGAGGTTCCCGCAATGAGCAGTTCTTC. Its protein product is CASSLGGSRNEQFF.

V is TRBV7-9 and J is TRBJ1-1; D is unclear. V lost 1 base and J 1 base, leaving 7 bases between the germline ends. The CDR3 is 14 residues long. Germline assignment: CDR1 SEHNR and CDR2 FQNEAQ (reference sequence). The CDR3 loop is CASSLGGSNTEAFF. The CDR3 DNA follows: TGTGCCAGCAGCTTAGGGGGATCGAACACTGAAGCTTTCTTT.

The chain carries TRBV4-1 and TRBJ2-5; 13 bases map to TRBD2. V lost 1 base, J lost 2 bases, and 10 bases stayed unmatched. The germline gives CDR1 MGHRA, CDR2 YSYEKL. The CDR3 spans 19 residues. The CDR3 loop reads CASSQVPTGTSGVQETQYF. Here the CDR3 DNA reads TGCGCCAGCAGCCAAGTTCCTACCGGGACTAGCGGGGTTCAAGAGACCCAGTACTTC.

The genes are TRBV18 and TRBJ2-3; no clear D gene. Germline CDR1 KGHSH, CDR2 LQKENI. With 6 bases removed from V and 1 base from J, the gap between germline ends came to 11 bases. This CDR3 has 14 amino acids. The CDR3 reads CASSPVLGTDTQYF. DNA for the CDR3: TGTGCCAGCTCCCCAGTTTTGGGCACAGATACGCAGTATTTT.

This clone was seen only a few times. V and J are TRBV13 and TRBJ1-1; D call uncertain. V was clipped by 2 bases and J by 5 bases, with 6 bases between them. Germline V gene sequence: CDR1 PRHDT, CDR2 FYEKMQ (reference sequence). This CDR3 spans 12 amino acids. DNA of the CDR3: TGTGCCAGCAGCTTACGTCGGACTGAAGCTTTCTTT. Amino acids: CASSLRRTEAFF.

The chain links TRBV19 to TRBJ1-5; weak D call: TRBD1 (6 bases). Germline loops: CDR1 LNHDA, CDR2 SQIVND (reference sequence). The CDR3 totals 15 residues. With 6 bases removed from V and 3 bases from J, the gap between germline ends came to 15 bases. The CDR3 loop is CASRRTAPFNQPQHF. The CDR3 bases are TGTGCCAGTAGACGGACAGCTCCCTTCAATCAGCCCCAGCATTTT. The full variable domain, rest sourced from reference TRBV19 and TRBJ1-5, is DGGITQSPKYLFRKEGQNVTLSCEQNLNHDAMYWYRQDPGQGLRLIYYSQIVNDFQKGDIAEGYSVSREKKESFPLTVTSAQKNPTAFYLCASRRTAPFNQPQHFGDGTRLSIL.

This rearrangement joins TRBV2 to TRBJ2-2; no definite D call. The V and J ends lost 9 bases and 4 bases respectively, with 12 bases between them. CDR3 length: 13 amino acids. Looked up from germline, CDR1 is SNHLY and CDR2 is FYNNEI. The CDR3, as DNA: TGTGCCAGTGGTTTGGTTGGCACCGGGGAGCTGTTTTTT. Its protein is CASGLVGTGELFF.

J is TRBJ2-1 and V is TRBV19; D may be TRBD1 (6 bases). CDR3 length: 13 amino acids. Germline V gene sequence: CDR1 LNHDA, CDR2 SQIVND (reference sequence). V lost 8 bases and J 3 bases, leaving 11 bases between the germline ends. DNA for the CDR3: TGTGCCAGTGAGGACAGATTCTACAATGAGCAGTTCTTC. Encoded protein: CASEDRFYNEQFF.

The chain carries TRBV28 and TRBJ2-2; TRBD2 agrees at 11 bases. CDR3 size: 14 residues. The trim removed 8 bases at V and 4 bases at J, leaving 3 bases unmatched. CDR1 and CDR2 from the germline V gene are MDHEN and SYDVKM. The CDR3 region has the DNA TGTGCCAGCCTAACTAGCGGGAGCACCGGGGAGCTGTTTTTT. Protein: CASLTSGSTGELFF. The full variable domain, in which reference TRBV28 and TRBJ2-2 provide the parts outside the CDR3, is DVKVTQSSRYLVKRTGEKVFLECVQDMDHENMFWYRQDPGLGLRLIYFSYDVKMKEKGDIPEGYSVSREKKERFSLILESASTNQTSMYLCASLTSGSTGELFFGEGSRLTVL.

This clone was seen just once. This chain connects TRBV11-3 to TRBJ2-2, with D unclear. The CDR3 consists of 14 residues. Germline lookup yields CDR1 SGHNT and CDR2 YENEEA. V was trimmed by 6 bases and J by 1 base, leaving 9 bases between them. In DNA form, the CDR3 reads TGTGCCAGCAGTCCAGGTCTGAACACCGGGGAGCTGTTTTTT. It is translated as CASSPGLNTGELFF.

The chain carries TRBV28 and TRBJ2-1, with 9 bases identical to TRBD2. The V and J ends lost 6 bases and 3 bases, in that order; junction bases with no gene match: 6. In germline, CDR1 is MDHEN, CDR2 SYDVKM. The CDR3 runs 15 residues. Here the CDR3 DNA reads TGTGCCAGCAGAGAAGCGGGGGGCCGCTACAATGAGCAGTTCTTC. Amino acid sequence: CASREAGGRYNEQFF.